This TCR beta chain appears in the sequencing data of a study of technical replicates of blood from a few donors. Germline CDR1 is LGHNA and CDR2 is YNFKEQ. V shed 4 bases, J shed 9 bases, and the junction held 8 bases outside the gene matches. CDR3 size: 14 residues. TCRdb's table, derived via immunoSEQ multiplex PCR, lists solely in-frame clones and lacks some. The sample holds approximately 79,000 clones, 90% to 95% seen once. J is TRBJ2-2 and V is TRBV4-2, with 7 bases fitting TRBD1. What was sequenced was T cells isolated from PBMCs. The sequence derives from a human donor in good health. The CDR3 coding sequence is TGTGCCAGCAGCCCAAGCAGGGGGATGTGGGAGCTGTTTTTT. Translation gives CASSPSRGMWELFF.